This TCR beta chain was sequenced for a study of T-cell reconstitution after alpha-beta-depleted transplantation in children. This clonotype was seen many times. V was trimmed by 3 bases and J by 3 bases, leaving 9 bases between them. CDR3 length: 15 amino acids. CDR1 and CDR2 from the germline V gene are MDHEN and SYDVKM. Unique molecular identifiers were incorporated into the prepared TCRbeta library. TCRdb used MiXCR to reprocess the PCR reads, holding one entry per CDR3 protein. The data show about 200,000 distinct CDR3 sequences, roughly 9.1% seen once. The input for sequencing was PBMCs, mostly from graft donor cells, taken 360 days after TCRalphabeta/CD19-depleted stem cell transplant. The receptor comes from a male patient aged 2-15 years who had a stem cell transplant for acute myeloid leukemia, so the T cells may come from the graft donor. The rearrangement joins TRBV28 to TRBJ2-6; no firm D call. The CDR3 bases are TGTGCCAGCAGTTTCGTTCGGTATGGGGCCAACGTCCTGACTTTC. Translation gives CASSFVRYGANVLTF.